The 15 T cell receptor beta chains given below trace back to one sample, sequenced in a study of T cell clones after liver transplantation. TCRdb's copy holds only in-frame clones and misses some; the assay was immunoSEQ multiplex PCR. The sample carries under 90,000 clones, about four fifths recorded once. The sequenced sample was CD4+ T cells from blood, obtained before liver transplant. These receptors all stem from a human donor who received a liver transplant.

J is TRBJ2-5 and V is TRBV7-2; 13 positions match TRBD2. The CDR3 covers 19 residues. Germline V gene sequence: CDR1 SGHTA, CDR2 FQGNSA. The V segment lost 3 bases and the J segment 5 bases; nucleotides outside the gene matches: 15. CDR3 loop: CASSFRAPGLAGRGETQYF. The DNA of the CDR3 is TGTGCCAGCAGCTTCCGGGCCCCGGGACTAGCGGGGAGGGGGGAGACCCAGTACTTC.

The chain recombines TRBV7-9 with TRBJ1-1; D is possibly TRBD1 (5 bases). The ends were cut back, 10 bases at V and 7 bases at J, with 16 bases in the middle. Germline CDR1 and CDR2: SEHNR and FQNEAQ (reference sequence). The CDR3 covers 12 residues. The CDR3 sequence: CAIRGSGVEAFF. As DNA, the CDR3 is TGTGCCATTAGGGGCTCGGGGGTTGAAGCTTTCTTT.

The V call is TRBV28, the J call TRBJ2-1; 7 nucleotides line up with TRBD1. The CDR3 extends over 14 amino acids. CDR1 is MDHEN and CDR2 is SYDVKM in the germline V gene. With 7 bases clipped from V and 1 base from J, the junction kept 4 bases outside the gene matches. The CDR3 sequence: CASTLGQSYNEQFF. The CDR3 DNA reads TGTGCCAGCACCCTGGGACAGTCCTACAATGAGCAGTTCTTC.

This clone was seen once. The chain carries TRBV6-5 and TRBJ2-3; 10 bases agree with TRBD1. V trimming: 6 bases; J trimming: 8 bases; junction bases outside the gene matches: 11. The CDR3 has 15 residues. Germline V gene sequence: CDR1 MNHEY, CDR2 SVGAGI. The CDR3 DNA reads TGTGCCAGCAGCCGGGACAGGGGAGGGGAAGGTACGCAGTATTTT. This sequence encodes CASSRDRGGEGTQYF.

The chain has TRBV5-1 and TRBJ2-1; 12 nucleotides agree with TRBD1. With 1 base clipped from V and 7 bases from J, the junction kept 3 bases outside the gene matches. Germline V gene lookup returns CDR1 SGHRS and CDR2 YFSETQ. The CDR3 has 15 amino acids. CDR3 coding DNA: TGCGCCAGCAGCTTGCCGGGACAGGGGGCAAATGAGCAGTTCTTC. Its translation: CASSLPGQGANEQFF.

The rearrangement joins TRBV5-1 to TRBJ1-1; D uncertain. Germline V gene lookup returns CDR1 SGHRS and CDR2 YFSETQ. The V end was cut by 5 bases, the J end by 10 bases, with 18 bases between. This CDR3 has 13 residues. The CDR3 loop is CASRPEEGVGAFF. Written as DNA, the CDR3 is TGCGCCAGCAGGCCAGAGGAAGGCGTGGGAGCTTTCTTT.

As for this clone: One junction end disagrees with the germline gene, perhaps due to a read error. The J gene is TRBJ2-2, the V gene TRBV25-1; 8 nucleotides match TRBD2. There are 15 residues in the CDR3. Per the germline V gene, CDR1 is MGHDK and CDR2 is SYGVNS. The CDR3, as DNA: TGTGCCAGCAGCAGCGGGGGTGCGAAGACCGGGGAGCTGTTTTTT. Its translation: CASSSGGAKTGELFF. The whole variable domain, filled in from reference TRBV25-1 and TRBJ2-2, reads EADIYQTPRYLVIGTGKKITLECSQTMGHDKMYWYQQDPGMELHLIHYSYGVNSTEKGDLSSESTVSRIRTEHFPLTLESARPSHTSQYLCASSSGGAKTGELFFGEGSRLTVL.

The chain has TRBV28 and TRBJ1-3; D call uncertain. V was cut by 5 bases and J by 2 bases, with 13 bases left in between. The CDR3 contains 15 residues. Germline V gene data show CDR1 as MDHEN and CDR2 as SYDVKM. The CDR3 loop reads CASSPYEAAGNTIYF. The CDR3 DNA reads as TGTGCCAGCAGTCCCTATGAGGCAGCTGGAAACACCATATATTTT.

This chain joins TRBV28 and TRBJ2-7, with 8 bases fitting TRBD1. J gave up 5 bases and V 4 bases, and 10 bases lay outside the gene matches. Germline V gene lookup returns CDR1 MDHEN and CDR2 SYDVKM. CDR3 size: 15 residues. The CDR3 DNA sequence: TGTGCCAGCAGTTCCATACAGGGGGTTCTCGACGAGCAGTACTTC. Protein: CASSSIQGVLDEQYF.

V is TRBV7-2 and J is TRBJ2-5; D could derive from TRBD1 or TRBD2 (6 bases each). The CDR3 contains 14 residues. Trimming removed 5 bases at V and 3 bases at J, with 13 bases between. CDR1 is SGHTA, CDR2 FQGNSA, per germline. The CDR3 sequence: CASSQRRGEETQYF. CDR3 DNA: TGTGCCAGCAGCCAAAGAAGGGGGGAAGAGACCCAGTACTTC.

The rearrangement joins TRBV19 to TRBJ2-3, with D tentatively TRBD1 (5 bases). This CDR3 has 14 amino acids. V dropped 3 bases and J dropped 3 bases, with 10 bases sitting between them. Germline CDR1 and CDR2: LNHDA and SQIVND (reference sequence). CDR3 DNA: TGTGCCAGTAGTATGGTGGGGCAGACAGATACGCAGTATTTT. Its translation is CASSMVGQTDTQYF.

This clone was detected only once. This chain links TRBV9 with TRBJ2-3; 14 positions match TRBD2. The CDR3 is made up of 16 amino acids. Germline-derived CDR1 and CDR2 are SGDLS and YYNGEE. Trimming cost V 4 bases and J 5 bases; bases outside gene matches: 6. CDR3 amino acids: CASSLGTSGRVDTQYF. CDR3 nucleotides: TGTGCCAGCAGCCTCGGGACTAGCGGGAGAGTAGATACGCAGTATTTT.

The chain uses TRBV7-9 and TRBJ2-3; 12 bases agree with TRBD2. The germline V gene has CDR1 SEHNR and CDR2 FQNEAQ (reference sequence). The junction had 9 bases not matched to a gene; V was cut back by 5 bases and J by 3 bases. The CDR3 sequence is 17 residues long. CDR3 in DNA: TGTGCCAGCAGCCCACCTAGCGGGAGGGCCGGGACAGATACGCAGTATTTT. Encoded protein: CASSPPSGRAGTDTQYF.

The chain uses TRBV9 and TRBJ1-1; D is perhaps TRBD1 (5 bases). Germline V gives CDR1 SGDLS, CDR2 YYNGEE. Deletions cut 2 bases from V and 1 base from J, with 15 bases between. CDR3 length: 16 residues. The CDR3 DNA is TGTGCCAGCAGCGTCCATGCAGGGCAGGAGAACACTGAAGCTTTCTTT. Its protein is CASSVHAGQENTEAFF.

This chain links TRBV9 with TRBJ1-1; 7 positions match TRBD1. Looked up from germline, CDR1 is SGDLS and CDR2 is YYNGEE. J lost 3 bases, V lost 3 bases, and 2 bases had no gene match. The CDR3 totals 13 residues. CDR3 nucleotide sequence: TGTGCCAGCAGCGCTACAGGGGACACTGAAGCTTTCTTT. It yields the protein CASSATGDTEAFF. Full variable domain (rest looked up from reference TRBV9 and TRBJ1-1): DSGVTQTPKHLITATGQRVTLRCSPRSGDLSVYWYQQSLDQGLQFLIQYYNGEERAKGNILERFSAQQFPDLHSELNLSSLELGDSALYFCASSATGDTEAFFGQGTRLTVV.